The 26 T cell receptor beta chains given below trace back to one sample, sequenced in a study of T cell responses to AZD1222 COVID-19 vaccine. Method: immunoSEQ multiplex PCR; TCRdb's copy keeps in-frame clones and lacks some. The data show more than 100,000 clones, about nine tenths seen once. The sequencing used peripheral blood, collected on day 0 of AZD1222 vaccination. The source is an adult in good health.

The chain couples TRBV10-1 to TRBJ2-7; 12 positions match TRBD2. V lost 3 bases to trimming and J lost 4 bases; unmatched junction nucleotides: 4. CDR1 and CDR2 from the germline V gene are WNHNN and SYGVQD (reference sequence). The CDR3 contains 15 residues. CDR3 bases: TGCGCCAGCAGTGATGGGACTAGCGGGTCATACGAGCAGTACTTC. It translates to CASSDGTSGSYEQYF.

This clone was found once. This chain connects TRBV14 to TRBJ2-2, with 7 bases matching TRBD1. J gave up 4 bases and V 3 bases, and 5 bases lay outside the gene matches. The CDR3 has 15 amino acids. Germline V gives CDR1 SGHDN, CDR2 FVKESK. CDR3 amino acids: CASSHRQGGTGELFF. In DNA form, the CDR3 reads TGTGCCAGCAGCCACCGACAGGGTGGCACCGGGGAGCTGTTTTTT.

The CDR3 spells CASSQRGGEKLFF. CDR3 nucleotide sequence: TGCGCCAGCAGCCAGAGGGGAGGCGAAAAACTGTTTTTT. The chain recombines TRBV4-1 with TRBJ1-4; D might be TRBD1 (5 bases). V was shortened by 3 bases and J by 8 bases, with 10 bases between the two germline ends. Per the germline V gene, CDR1 is MGHRA and CDR2 is YSYEKL. The CDR3 has 13 amino acids.

This clone was seen a few times. Here the CDR3 DNA reads TGTGCCAGCAGCTTAGACCTCATTCAGTACTTC. This codes for CASSLDLIQYF. V and J are TRBV7-2 and TRBJ2-4; D is undetermined. Germline V gene sequence: CDR1 SGHTA, CDR2 FQGNSA. Trimming shortened V by 1 base and J by 9 bases, and 4 bases separated the two germline ends. The CDR3 has 11 amino acids.

V usage is TRBV5-6 and J usage is TRBJ2-1; 9 nucleotides match TRBD2. V was clipped by 0 bases and J by 7 bases; unmatched bases: 17. Looked up from germline, CDR1 is SGHDT and CDR2 is YYEEEE. The CDR3 is 19 residues long. For the CDR3, the DNA is TGTGCCAGCAGCTTGGCTTTAGCGGTCGGCGGGGGGGCTAGGAATGAGCAGTTCTTC. Translated: CASSLALAVGGGARNEQFF. Together with reference TRBV5-6 and TRBJ2-1, the CDR3 gives the full variable domain: DAGVTQSPTHLIKTRGQQVTLRCSPKSGHDTVSWYQQALGQGPQFIFQYYEEEERQRGNFPDRFSGHQFPNYSSELNVNALLLGDSALYLCASSLALAVGGGARNEQFFGPGTRLTVL.

CDR3 sequence reads: CASSGGPAGAFGEQFF. The CDR3 region has the DNA TGTGCCAGCAGTGGGGGGCCAGCGGGAGCTTTCGGGGAGCAGTTCTTC. The rearrangement joins TRBV2 to TRBJ2-1; 8 bases line up with TRBD2. Germline assignment: CDR1 SNHLY and CDR2 FYNNEI. V dropped 4 bases and J dropped 10; count of bases not matched to a gene: 15. The CDR3 covers 16 residues.

The CDR3 DNA follows: TGCGCCAGCAGCTTTCAACTAGACCGCACAGATACGCAGTATTTT. Translating gives CASSFQLDRTDTQYF. The rearrangement uses TRBV5-1 and TRBJ2-3; D may be TRBD2 (5 bases). Germline loops: CDR1 SGHRS, CDR2 YFSETQ. The ends were cut back, 2 bases at V and 1 base at J, with 11 bases in the middle. The CDR3 covers 15 residues.

This rearrangement joins TRBV27 to TRBJ1-5; D might be TRBD1 (5 bases). This CDR3 region has 15 residues. The germline V gene has CDR1 MNHEY and CDR2 SMNVEV (reference sequence). V lost 6 bases to trimming and J lost 4 bases, with 16 bases between them. CDR3 protein: CASSWGSSGNQPQHF. Written as DNA, the CDR3 is TGTGCCAGCAGCTGGGGGTCCTCCGGAAATCAGCCCCAGCATTTT.

This chain uses TRBV7-3 with TRBJ1-1; D is ambiguous. The CDR3 sequence is 13 residues long. With 2 bases removed from V and 4 bases from J, the gap between germline ends came to 8 bases. Germline CDR1 reads SGHTA; CDR2 reads FQGTGA. The CDR3 sequence: CASSLDTATEAFF. Written as DNA, the CDR3 is TGTGCCAGCAGCTTAGACACGGCCACTGAAGCTTTCTTT.

The chain is built from TRBV6-5 and TRBJ1-6; TRBD1 matches 7 bases. Germline V gene lookup returns CDR1 MNHEY and CDR2 SVGAGI. The CDR3 sequence is 15 residues long. Trimming at V came to 0 bases and at J to 6 bases, leaving 2 bases not matched to a gene. As DNA, the CDR3 is TGTGCCAGCAGTTACTCGAGACAGGGTAATTCACCCCTCCACTTT. This translates into CASSYSRQGNSPLHF.

V gene TRBV7-2 combines with J gene TRBJ2-4; possibly TRBD2 for D (5 bases). V was pared by 6 bases and J by 1 base, with 7 bases between. The CDR3 covers 13 residues. Germline V gene sequence: CDR1 SGHTA, CDR2 FQGNSA. The CDR3 protein is CASRDWAKNIQYF. CDR3 in DNA: TGTGCCAGCAGGGACTGGGCCAAAAACATTCAGTACTTC.

This chain connects TRBV19 to TRBJ2-1; 9 nucleotides line up with TRBD2. The J segment lost 7 bases and the V segment lost 1 base, leaving 5 bases of the junction unmatched. This CDR3 comprises 15 residues. Per the germline V gene, CDR1 is LNHDA and CDR2 is SQIVND (reference sequence). CDR3 DNA sequence: TGTGCCAGTAGTATAGGCGGGAGGGCGGTTAATGAGCAGTTCTTC. Protein sequence: CASSIGGRAVNEQFF.

This chain joins TRBV19 and TRBJ1-1; unclear D gene. Germline lookup yields CDR1 LNHDA and CDR2 SQIVND (reference sequence). The V end was cut by 4 bases, the J end by 4 bases, with 13 bases between. CDR3 length equals 14 residues. The CDR3 nucleotides read TGTGCCAGTAGTAGGGGAGATTTTGGCACTGAAGCTTTCTTT. Translation: CASSRGDFGTEAFF. Full variable domain (outside the CDR3, taken from reference TRBV19 and TRBJ1-1): DGGITQSPKYLFRKEGQNVTLSCEQNLNHDAMYWYRQDPGQGLRLIYYSQIVNDFQKGDIAEGYSVSREKKESFPLTVTSAQKNPTAFYLCASSRGDFGTEAFFGQGTRLTVV.

The chain combines TRBV11-1 with TRBJ2-1; TRBD1 aligns across 12 bases. CDR3 size: 15 residues. Germline trimming cut 1 base from V and 9 bases from J; bases unmatched to any gene: 4. The germline V gene encodes CDR1 SGHAT and CDR2 FQDESV (reference sequence). CDR3 in amino acids: CASSLVGTGGGEQFF. Written as DNA, the CDR3 is TGTGCCAGCAGCTTAGTTGGGACAGGGGGCGGTGAGCAGTTCTTC. The full variable domain, rest sourced from reference TRBV11-1 and TRBJ2-1, is EAEVAQSPRYKITEKSQAVAFWCDPISGHATLYWYRQILGQGPELLVQFQDESVVDDSQLPKDRFSAERLKGVDSTLKIQPAELGDSAMYLCASSLVGTGGGEQFFGPGTRLTVL.

The V and J genes are TRBV9 and TRBJ2-3, with 8 bases identical to TRBD2. Germline trimming cut 3 bases from V and 4 bases from J; bases unmatched to any gene: 7. The CDR3 consists of 15 residues. Germline CDR1 is SGDLS and CDR2 is YYNGEE. The CDR3 here is CASSGGLGEADTQYF. In DNA form, the CDR3 reads TGTGCCAGCAGCGGGGGACTAGGTGAGGCAGATACGCAGTATTTT.

This clone was seen a single time. The chain recombines TRBV6-1 with TRBJ2-4; 8 bases line up with TRBD2. Germline values: CDR1 MNHNS, CDR2 SASEGT. The CDR3 has 17 amino acids. V lost 2 bases to trimming and J lost 0 bases; unmatched junction nucleotides: 6. The CDR3 loop reads CASSEFGGRIAKNIQYF. For the CDR3, the DNA is TGTGCCAGCAGTGAATTCGGCGGGAGGATAGCCAAAAACATTCAGTACTTC.

Worth noting for this clone: The same CDR3 can be traced to other DNA sequences in this sample. The V and J genes are TRBV5-6 and TRBJ1-2; TRBD1 agrees at 9 bases. The CDR3 runs 13 residues. Germline V gene data show CDR1 as SGHDT and CDR2 as YYEEEE. V shed 0 bases and J 6 bases; nucleotides not matched to a gene: 0. The CDR3 is CASSLGQGDGYTF. The DNA of the CDR3 is TGTGCCAGCAGCTTGGGACAGGGGGATGGCTACACCTTC.

About this clone itself: At the DNA level, this CDR3 is encoded by other sequences in the same sample as well. This chain uses TRBV25-1 with TRBJ1-5; tentatively, D is TRBD1 (5 bases). The CDR3 totals 12 residues. Germline V lookup: CDR1 MGHDK, CDR2 SYGVNS. With 4 bases removed from V and 5 bases from J, the gap between germline ends came to 6 bases. CDR3 DNA: TGTGCCAGCAGTGTAGGGGATCAGCCCCAGCATTTT. Translation: CASSVGDQPQHF. Using reference TRBV25-1 and TRBJ1-5 for the parts outside the CDR3, the full variable domain is EADIYQTPRYLVIGTGKKITLECSQTMGHDKMYWYQQDPGMELHLIHYSYGVNSTEKGDLSSESTVSRIRTEHFPLTLESARPSHTSQYLCASSVGDQPQHFGDGTRLSIL.

As DNA, the CDR3 is TGTGCCAGCAAAGATTTCCTCGGAGGCGAGCAGTACTTC. It codes for CASKDFLGGEQYF. This chain uses TRBV6-5 with TRBJ2-7; D perhaps matches TRBD2 (5 bases). The V end lost 7 bases, the J end lost 6 bases, and 16 bases lay between the germline ends. Germline CDR1 MNHEY, CDR2 SVGAGI. The CDR3 covers 13 residues.

This clone was recorded only once. The gene calls are TRBV18 and TRBJ2-7; 9 bases line up with TRBD2. Per the germline V gene, CDR1 is KGHSH and CDR2 is LQKENI. V was pared by 8 bases and J by 6 bases, with 17 bases of the junction left unmatched. This CDR3 region has 16 residues. The CDR3 DNA follows: TGTGCCAGCCGGGGAGCGGGGATAGCGGGGGACTCCGAGCAGTACTTC. Its protein product is CASRGAGIAGDSEQYF. The full variable domain, with the rest looked up from reference TRBV18 and TRBJ2-7, is NAGVMQNPRHLVRRRGQEARLRCSPMKGHSHVYWYRQLPEEGLKFMVYLQKENIIDESGMPKERFSAEFPKEGPSILRIQQVVRGDSAAYFCASRGAGIAGDSEQYFGPGTRLTVT.

The rearrangement uses TRBV7-6 and TRBJ1-4, with D tentatively TRBD1 (5 bases). The V and J ends lost 1 base and 8 bases respectively, with 11 bases between them. Germline lookup yields CDR1 SGHVS and CDR2 FNYEAQ. This CDR3 is 14 amino acids long. In nucleotides, the CDR3 is TGTGCCAGCAGCTTAGATCAGGGCGGCGAAAAACTGTTTTTT. Residues: CASSLDQGGEKLFF.

The V gene is TRBV5-1, the J gene TRBJ1-5, with a tentative D call TRBD1 (6 bases). Trimming removed 3 bases at V and 3 bases at J, with 10 bases between. Germline CDR1 and CDR2: SGHRS and YFSETQ. This CDR3 spans 14 amino acids. CDR3 coding DNA: TGCGCCAGCAGCTCCGGACAGTTCAATCAGCCCCAGCATTTT. Its translation is CASSSGQFNQPQHF.

Here the CDR3 reads CASSPQRGEQFF. DNA of the CDR3: TGTGCCAGCAGCCCCCAGAGGGGTGAGCAGTTCTTC. This rearrangement joins TRBV12-3 or TRBV12-4 to TRBJ2-1; D may match TRBD1 or TRBD2 (5 bases each). This CDR3 is 12 amino acids long. V was pared by 6 bases and J by 9 bases, with 12 bases between.

This chain joins TRBV7-2 and TRBJ2-7; the match to TRBD2 covers 7 bases. This CDR3 is 14 amino acids long. Germline CDR1 is SGHTA and CDR2 is FQGNSA. The V segment lost 5 bases and the J segment 4 bases; nucleotides outside the gene matches: 8. This chain's CDR3 is CASSLRGDSYEQYF. CDR3 in DNA: TGTGCCAGCAGCCTCCGGGGGGACTCGTACGAGCAGTACTTC. Looking up the rest from reference TRBV7-2 and TRBJ2-7 gives the full variable domain: GAGVSQSPSNKVTEKGKDVELRCDPISGHTALYWYRQSLGQGLEFLIYFQGNSAPDKSGLPSDRFSAERTGGSVSTLTIQRTQQEDSAVYLCASSLRGDSYEQYFGPGTRLTVT.

This chain links TRBV7-2 with TRBJ1-1, with TRBD1 matching 8 bases. The germline CDR1 and CDR2 sequences are SGHTA and FQGNSA. This CDR3 spans 15 amino acids. V lost 6 bases, J lost 1 base, and 7 bases stayed unmatched. Here the CDR3 DNA reads TGTGCCAGCAGTCTAGGGGACAGGAAGAACACTGAAGCTTTCTTT. Protein sequence: CASSLGDRKNTEAFF.

The V and J genes are TRBV7-8 and TRBJ1-5; D ambiguous. Germline V gives CDR1 SGHVS, CDR2 FQNEAQ. The V end was cut by 1 base, the J end by 4 bases, with 11 bases between. The CDR3 length is 15 residues. CDR3 residues: CASSLVGQKNQPQHF. The CDR3 region has the DNA TGTGCCAGCAGCTTAGTTGGTCAGAAAAATCAGCCCCAGCATTTT.